This entry lists 3 T cell receptor beta chains sequenced from one sample in a study of cytomegalovirus exposure and HLA in healthy donors (dated 2017 in TCRdb). The library came from the immunoSEQ multiplex PCR assay. The multiplex PCR relied on a mix of 60 forward primers for TCR Vbeta segments and 13 reverse primers for TCR Jbeta segments. In its TCRdb copy, this immuneACCESS table keeps in-frame sequences only and misses some clones. Where compared with another copy, unresolved V genes explain less than half of these, and the others have no known cause. For this sample the table gives 120,000 to 150,000 clones, of which 60% to 80% were detected only once. The ten largest account for 0.5% to 0.85% of the sample. Source material: PBMCs. The receptors come from a male donor in good health and CMV-seronegative.

The CDR3 DNA reads TGTGCCAGCAGCATGCTGACAGGGGGCGTGTACGAGCAGTACTTC. It is translated as CASSMLTGGVYEQYF. The chain recombines TRBV7-2 with TRBJ2-7, with 10 bases fitting TRBD1. This CDR3 has 15 residues. Germline values: CDR1 SGHTA, CDR2 FQGNSA. Trimming at V came to 5 bases and at J to 4 bases, leaving 8 bases not matched to a gene. Filled out from reference TRBV7-2 and TRBJ2-7, the complete variable domain reads GAGVSQSPSNKVTEKGKDVELRCDPISGHTALYWYRQSLGQGLEFLIYFQGNSAPDKSGLPSDRFSAERTGGSVSTLTIQRTQQEDSAVYLCASSMLTGGVYEQYFGPGTRLTVT.

The chain links TRBV9 to TRBJ2-1; 10 bases align to TRBD1. After removal of 3 bases from V and 6 bases from J, the junction contained 6 bases not matched to a gene. Germline loops: CDR1 SGDLS, CDR2 YYNGEE. The CDR3 loop spans 15 amino acids. The chain's CDR3 is CASSAGTGVSNEQFF. CDR3 nucleotides: TGTGCCAGCAGCGCCGGGACAGGGGTTTCCAATGAGCAGTTCTTC.

The DNA for the CDR3 is TGTGCCAGCAGCCCGACCCCGGGACAAGTCTCCTACGAGCAGTACTTC. It encodes CASSPTPGQVSYEQYF. The chain links TRBV7-9 to TRBJ2-5; D might be TRBD1 (6 bases). The DNA end is more similar to TRBJ2-7, so the J call may be wrong. The CDR3 is 16 amino acids. The germline V gene has CDR1 SEHNR and CDR2 FQNEAQ (reference sequence).